The subject of this entry is one TCR beta chain. Its specificity is unknown. This sample was included in a study of T cell responses to AZD1222 COVID-19 vaccine. Study observations and caveats: Nearly half of the spike-specific TCRs reportedly recognize variant regions that carry no mutations. In a largely white British group with more females than males, clonal diversity was possibly underestimated.

V was pared by 5 bases and J by 2 bases, with 20 bases between. Germline assignment: CDR1 SGHAT and CDR2 FQNNGV. The CDR3 is 17 residues long. The protocol was immunoSEQ multiplex PCR, while the TCRdb copy is restricted to in-frame clones and leaves out a portion. The profile shows about 120,000 clones, about nine tenths of them singletons. The source of this sequence is an adult in good health. V usage is TRBV11-2 and J usage is TRBJ2-3, with a tentative D call TRBD2 (6 bases). This material consisted of peripheral blood, taken on day 0 of AZD1222 vaccination. Here the CDR3 DNA reads TGTGCCAGCAGCGATCTGTCCGAGGGGAGGATCACAGATACGCAGTATTTT. The encoded protein is CASSDLSEGRITDTQYF.